The source of this TCR beta chain is a study of T cells in Graves' hyperthyroidism and ophthalmopathy. This CDR3 contains 16 residues. J lost 3 bases, V lost 4 bases, and 6 bases had no gene match. The germline gives CDR1 MNHEY, CDR2 SVGEGT. TCR beta CDR3 sequences were amplified from RNA transcripts. The HTBI primer set served for first-round RT-PCR of the TCR CDR3. TCRdb re-derived calls from the multiplex PCR reads in MiXCR, one entry per CDR3 protein. Among about 250,000 distinct CDR3 sequences listed, roughly 22% were seen once. The material sequenced was blood. V gene TRBV6-2 or TRBV6-3 combines with J gene TRBJ2-5; 12 bases map to TRBD2. The receptor was isolated from a middle-aged woman with Graves' ophthalmopathy. The CDR3 loop reads CASSLRASGREETQYF. CDR3 in DNA: TGTGCCAGCAGTTTAAGGGCTAGCGGGAGGGAAGAGACCCAGTACTTC.